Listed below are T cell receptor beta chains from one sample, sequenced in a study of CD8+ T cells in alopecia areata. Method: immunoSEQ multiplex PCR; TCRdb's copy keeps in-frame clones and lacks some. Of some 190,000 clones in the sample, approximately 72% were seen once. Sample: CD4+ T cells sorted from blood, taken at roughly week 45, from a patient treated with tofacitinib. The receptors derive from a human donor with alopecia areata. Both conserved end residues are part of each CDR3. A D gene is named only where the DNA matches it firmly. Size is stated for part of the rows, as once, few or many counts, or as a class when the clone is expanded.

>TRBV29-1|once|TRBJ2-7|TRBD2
TGCAGCGTTGAAGATGGGGCTAGCGGGGGCTACGAGCAGTACTTC
CSVEDGASGGYEQYF
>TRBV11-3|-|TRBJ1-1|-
TGTGCCAGCAGCTTAGAGTCTTACACTGAAGCTTTCTTT
CASSLESYTEAFF
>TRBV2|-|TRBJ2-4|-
TGTGCCAGCGTAGGGGCCAAAAACATTCAGTACTTC
CASVGAKNIQYF
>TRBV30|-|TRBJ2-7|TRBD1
TGTGCCGCGGACAGGGGGCTAAACGAGCAGTACTTC
CAADRGLNEQYF
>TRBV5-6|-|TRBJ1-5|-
TGTGCCAGCAGCTTGGGGGGACGGCGTAATCAGCCCCAGCATTTT
CASSLGGRRNQPQHF
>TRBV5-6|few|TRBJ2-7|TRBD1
TGTGCCAGCAGCTCCTCCCACAGGGGTGGGAGCGAGCAGTACTTC
CASSSSHRGGSEQYF
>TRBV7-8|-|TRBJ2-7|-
TGTGCCAGCAGCTTAGTGGGGGGTGTCGGGCACGAGCAGTACTTC
CASSLVGGVGHEQYF
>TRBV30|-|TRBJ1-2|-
TGTGCCTGTTTGCGGTACACCTACACCTTC
CACLRYTYTF
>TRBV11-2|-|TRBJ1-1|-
TGTGCCAGCAGCCCTCAGGGGATCGGCACTGAAGCTTTCTTT
CASSPQGIGTEAFF
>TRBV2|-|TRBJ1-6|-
TGTGCCAGCAGTCACGGGGGAACAAGCTCCTATAATTCACCCCTCCACTTT
CASSHGGTSSYNSPLHF
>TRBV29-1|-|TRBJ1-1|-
TGCAGCGTTGACCCGGCCCCCCGCGAGGCTTTCTTT
CSVDPAPREAFF
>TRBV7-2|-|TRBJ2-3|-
TGTGCCAGCAGCTTAGCGGGGGCCGGGGGGACAGATACGCAGTATTTT
CASSLAGAGGTDTQYF
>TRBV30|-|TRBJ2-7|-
TGTGCCTGGAGTACGGAGACAGGACATCCTACGAAGCAGTACTTC
CAWSTETGHPTKQYF
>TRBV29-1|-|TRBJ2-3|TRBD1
TGCAGCGTTGAAAGGGGGCCCAATGCAGATACGCAGTATTTT
CSVERGPNADTQYF
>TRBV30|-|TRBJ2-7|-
TGTGCCTGGGGCTTGCCAAAGGGGGGGTTTGACGAGCAGTACTTC
CAWGLPKGGFDEQYF
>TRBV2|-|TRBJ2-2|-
TGTGCCAGCAGGGAACAGGACAGACCCGGGGAGCTGTTTTTT
CASREQDRPGELFF
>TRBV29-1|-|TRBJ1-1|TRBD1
TGCAGCGTTGGGACAGGGGGAGAGAACACTGAAGCTTTCTTT
CSVGTGGENTEAFF
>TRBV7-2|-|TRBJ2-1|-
TGTGCTAACCAAGAGGGATCCTACAATGAGCAGTTCTTC
CANQEGSYNEQFF
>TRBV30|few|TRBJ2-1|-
TGTGCCTGGATTTACGGGGGGCACTCCTACAATGAGCAGTTCTTC
CAWIYGGHSYNEQFF
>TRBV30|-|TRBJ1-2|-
TGTGCCTGGAGACTCACATCCCCCACGGACGCCCGGTACTATGGCTACACCTTC
CAWRLTSPTDARYYGYTF
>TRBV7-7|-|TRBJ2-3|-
TGTGCCAGCAGCTTAGGGCTACAGGGAACAGATACGCAGTATTTT
CASSLGLQGTDTQYF
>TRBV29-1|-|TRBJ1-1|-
TGCAGCGTTGCCAGGGATGATGAAGCTTTCTTT
CSVARDDEAFF
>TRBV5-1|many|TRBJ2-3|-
TGCGCCAGCAGCTTGGGGAGTGGACGGGGGAGAAGCACAGATACGCAGTATTTT
CASSLGSGRGRSTDTQYF
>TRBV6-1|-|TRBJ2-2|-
TGTGCCAGCAAAATAGGGCCGGGCTACACCGGGGAGCTGTTTTTT
CASKIGPGYTGELFF